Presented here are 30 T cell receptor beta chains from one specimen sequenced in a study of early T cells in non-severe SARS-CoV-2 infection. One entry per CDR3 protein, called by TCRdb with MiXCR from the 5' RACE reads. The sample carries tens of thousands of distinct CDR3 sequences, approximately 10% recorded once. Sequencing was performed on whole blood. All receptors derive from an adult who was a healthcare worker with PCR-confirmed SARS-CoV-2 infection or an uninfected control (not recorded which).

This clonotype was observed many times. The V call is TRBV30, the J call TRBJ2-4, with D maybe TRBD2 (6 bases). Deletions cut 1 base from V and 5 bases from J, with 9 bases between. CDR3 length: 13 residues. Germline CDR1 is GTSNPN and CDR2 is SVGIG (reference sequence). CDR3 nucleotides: TGTGCCTGGAGTGATGGAGGGGAAAACATTCAGTACTTC. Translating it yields CAWSDGGENIQYF.

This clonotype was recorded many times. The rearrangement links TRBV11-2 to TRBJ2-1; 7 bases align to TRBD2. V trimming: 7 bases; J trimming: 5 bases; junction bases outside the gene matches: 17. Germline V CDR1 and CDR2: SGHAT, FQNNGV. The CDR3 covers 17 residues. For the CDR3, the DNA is TGTGCCAGCACTCATCCCTGGGGGGGACGGCATAACAATGAGCAGTTCTTC. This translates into CASTHPWGGRHNNEQFF.

The CDR3 DNA reads TGTGCCAGCAGTTACTCCTTAGATATCCGTGGGATAAACACCGGGGAGCTGTTTTTT. It specifies CASSYSLDIRGINTGELFF. The V call is TRBV6-2 or TRBV6-3, the J call TRBJ2-2; D gene ambiguous. This CDR3 region has 19 residues. CDR1 and CDR2 from the germline V gene are MNHEY and SVGEGT. V lost 0 bases to trimming and J lost 2 bases, with 19 bases between them.

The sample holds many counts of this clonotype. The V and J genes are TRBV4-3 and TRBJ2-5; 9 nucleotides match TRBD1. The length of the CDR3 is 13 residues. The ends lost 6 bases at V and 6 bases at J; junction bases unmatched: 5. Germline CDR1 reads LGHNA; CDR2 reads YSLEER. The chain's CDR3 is CASRQTGGKTQYF. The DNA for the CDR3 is TGCGCCAGCAGGCAGACAGGGGGGAAGACCCAGTACTTC.

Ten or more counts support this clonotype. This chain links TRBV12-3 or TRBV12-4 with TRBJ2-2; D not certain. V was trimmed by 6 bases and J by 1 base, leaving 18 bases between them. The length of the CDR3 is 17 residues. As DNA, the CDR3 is TGTGCCAGCAGCCCGACCGCTTGGGTGGGGAACACCGGGGAGCTGTTTTTT. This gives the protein CASSPTAWVGNTGELFF.

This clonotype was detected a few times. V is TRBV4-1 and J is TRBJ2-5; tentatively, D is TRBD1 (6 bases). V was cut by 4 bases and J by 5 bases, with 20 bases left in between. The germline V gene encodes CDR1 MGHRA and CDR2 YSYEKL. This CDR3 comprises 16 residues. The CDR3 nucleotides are TGCGCCAGCAGCCTGACCCGACAGGCATCAGAGGAGACCCAGTACTTC. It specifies CASSLTRQASEETQYF.

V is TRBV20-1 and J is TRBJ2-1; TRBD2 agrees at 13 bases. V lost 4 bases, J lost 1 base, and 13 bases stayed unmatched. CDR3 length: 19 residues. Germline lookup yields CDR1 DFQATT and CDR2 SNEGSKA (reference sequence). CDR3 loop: CSAIIYGTSGVGSYNEQFF. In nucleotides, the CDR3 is TGCAGTGCTATAATCTACGGGACTAGCGGGGTTGGGTCCTACAATGAGCAGTTCTTC.

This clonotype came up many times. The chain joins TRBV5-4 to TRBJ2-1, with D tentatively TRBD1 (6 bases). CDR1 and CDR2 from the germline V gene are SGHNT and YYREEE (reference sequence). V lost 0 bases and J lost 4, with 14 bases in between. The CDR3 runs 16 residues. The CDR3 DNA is TGTGCCAGCAGCTTGGAACCTGGGCAGGGGTACAATGAGCAGTTCTTC. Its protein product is CASSLEPGQGYNEQFF.

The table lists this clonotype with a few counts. CDR3 in DNA: TGCAGCGTTGGGACAGCAAACACTGAAGCTTTCTTT. Translating gives CSVGTANTEAFF. This chain links TRBV29-1 with TRBJ1-1, with a possible D match to TRBD1 (6 bases). The CDR3 runs to 12 residues. CDR1 SQVTM and CDR2 ANQGSEA come from the germline V gene. Trimming cost V 4 bases and J 2 bases, with 8 bases left between them. Full variable domain (rest looked up from reference TRBV29-1 and TRBJ1-1): SAVISQKPSRDICQRGTSLTIQCQVDSQVTMMFWYRQQPGQSLTLIATANQGSEATYESGFVIDKFPISRPNLTFSTLTVSNMSPEDSSIYLCSVGTANTEAFFGQGTRLTVV.

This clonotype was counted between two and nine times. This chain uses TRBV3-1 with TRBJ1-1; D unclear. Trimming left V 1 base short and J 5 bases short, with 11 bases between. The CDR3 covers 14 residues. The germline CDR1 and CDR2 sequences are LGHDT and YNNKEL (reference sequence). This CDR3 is CASSQVGASTEAFF. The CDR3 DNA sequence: TGTGCCAGCAGCCAAGTAGGCGCGTCTACTGAAGCTTTCTTT. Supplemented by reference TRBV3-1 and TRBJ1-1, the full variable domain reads DTAVSQTPKYLVTQMGNDKSIKCEQNLGHDTMYWYKQDSKKFLKIMFSYNNKELIINETVPNRFSPKSPDKAHLNLHINSLELGDSAVYFCASSQVGASTEAFFGQGTRLTVV.

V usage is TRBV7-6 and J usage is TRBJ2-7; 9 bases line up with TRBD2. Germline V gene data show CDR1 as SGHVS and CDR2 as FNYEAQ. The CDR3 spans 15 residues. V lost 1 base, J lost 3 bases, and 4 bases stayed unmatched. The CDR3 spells CASSLGRGGIYEQYF. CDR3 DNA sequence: TGTGCCAGCAGCTTAGGGCGGGGGGGAATCTACGAGCAGTACTTC. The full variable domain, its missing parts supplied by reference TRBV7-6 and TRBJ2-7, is GAGVSQSPRYKVTKRGQDVALRCDPISGHVSLYWYRQALGQGPEFLTYFNYEAQQDKSGLPNDRFSAERPEGSISTLTIQRTEQRDSAMYRCASSLGRGGIYEQYFGPGTRLTVT.

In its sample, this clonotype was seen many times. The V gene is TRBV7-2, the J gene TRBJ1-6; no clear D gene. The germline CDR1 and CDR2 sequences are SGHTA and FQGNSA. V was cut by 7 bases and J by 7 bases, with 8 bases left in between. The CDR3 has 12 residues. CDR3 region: CASTRGNSPLHF. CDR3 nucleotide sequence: TGTGCCAGCACCCGCGGAAATTCACCCCTCCACTTT.

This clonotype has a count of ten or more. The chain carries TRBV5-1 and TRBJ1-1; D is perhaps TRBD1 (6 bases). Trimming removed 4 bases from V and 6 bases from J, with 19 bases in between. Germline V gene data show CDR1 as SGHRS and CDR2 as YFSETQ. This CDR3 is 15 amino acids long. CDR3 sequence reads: CASSQENRVWAEAFF. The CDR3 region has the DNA TGCGCCAGCAGCCAAGAAAACAGGGTGTGGGCTGAAGCTTTCTTT.

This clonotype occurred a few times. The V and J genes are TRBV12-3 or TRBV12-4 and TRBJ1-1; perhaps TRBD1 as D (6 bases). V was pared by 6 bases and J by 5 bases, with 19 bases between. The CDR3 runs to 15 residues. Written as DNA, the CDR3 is TGTGCCAGCAGCCTAACACGGACAGCCGTGACTGAAGCTTTCTTT. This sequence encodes CASSLTRTAVTEAFF.

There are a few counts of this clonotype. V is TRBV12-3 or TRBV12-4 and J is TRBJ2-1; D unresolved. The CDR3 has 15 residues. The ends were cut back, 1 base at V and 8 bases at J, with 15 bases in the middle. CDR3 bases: TGTGCCAGCAGTTTAGGCCCGCCCGGTGTCGATGAGCAGTTCTTC. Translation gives CASSLGPPGVDEQFF.

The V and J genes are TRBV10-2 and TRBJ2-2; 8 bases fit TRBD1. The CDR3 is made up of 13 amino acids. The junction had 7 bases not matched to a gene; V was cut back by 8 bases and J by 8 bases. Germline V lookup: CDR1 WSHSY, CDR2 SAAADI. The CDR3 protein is CASGGQAKGELFF. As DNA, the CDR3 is TGCGCCAGCGGGGGACAGGCAAAAGGGGAGCTGTTTTTT.

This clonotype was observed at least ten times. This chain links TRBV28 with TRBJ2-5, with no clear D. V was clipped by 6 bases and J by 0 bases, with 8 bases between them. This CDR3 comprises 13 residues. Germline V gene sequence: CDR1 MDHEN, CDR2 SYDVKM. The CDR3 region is CASSRANQETQYF. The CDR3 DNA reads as TGTGCCAGCAGCCGGGCCAACCAAGAGACCCAGTACTTC.

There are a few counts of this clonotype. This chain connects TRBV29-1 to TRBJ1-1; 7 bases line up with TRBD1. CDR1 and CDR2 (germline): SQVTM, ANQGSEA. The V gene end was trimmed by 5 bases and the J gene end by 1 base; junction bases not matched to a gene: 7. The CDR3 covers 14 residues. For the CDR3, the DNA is TGCAGCGTTAGGGGACAGCGAAAGAACACTGAAGCTTTCTTT. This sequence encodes CSVRGQRKNTEAFF.

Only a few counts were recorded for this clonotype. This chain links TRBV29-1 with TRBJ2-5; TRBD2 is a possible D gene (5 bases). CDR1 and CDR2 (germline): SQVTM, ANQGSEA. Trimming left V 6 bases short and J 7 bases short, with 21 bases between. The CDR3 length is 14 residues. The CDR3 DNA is TGCAGCGTCAACAGTATCGGGGTCGGAGGGACCCAGTACTTC. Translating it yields CSVNSIGVGGTQYF. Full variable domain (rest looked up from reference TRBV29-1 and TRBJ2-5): SAVISQKPSRDICQRGTSLTIQCQVDSQVTMMFWYRQQPGQSLTLIATANQGSEATYESGFVIDKFPISRPNLTFSTLTVSNMSPEDSSIYLCSVNSIGVGGTQYFGPGTRLLVL.

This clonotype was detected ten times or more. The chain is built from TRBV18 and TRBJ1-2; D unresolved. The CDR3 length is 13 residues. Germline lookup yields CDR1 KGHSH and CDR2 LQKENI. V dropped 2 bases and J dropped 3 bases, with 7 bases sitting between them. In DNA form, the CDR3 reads TGTGCCAGCTCACCAGGCCGAGACTATGGCTACACCTTC. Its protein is CASSPGRDYGYTF.

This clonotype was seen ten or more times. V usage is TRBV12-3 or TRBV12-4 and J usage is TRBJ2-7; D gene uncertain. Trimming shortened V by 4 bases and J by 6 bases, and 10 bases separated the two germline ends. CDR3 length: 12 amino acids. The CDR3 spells CASSSRHGEQYF. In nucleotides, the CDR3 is TGTGCCAGCAGTTCCCGACACGGCGAGCAGTACTTC.

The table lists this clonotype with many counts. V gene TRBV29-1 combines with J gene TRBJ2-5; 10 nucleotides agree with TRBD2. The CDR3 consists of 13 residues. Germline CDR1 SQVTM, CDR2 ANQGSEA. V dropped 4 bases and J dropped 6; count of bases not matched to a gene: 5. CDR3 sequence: CSVGGLAFQTQYF. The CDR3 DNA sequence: TGCAGCGTTGGGGGACTAGCGTTTCAGACCCAGTACTTC.

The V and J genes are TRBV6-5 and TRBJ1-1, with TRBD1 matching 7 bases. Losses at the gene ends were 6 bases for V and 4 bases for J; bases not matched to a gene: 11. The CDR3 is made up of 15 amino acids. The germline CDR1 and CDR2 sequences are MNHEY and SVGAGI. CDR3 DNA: TGTGCCAGCAGCCCTCAAGGGGGCTGGAGCACTGAAGCTTTCTTT. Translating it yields CASSPQGGWSTEAFF.

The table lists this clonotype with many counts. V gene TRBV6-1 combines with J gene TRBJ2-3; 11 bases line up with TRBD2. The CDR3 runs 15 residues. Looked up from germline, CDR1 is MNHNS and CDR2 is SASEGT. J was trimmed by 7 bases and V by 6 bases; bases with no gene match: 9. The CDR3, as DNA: TGTGCCAGCAGGGAGACTAGCGGGGTCCGTCATACGCAGTATTTT. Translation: CASRETSGVRHTQYF.

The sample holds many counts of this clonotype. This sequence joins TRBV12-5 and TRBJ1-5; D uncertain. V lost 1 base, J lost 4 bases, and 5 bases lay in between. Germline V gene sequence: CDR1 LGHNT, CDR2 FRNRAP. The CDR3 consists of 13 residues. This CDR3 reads CASGLELNQPQHF. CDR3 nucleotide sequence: TGTGCTAGTGGTTTGGAGTTAAATCAGCCCCAGCATTTT.

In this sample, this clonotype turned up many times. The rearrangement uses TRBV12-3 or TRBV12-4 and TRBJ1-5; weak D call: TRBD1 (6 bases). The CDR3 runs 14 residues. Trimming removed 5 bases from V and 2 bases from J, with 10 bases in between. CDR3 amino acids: CASSAAGGNQPQHF. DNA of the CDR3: TGTGCCAGCAGTGCAGCAGGGGGCAATCAGCCCCAGCATTTT.

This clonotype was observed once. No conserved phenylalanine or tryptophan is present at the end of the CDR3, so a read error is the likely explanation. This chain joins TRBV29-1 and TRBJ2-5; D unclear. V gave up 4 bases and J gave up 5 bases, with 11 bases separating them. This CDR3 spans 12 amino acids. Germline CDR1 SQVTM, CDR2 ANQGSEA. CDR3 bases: TGCAGCGTTGTCGCCCCTTCGGAGACCCAGTACCTC. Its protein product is CSVVAPSETQYL.

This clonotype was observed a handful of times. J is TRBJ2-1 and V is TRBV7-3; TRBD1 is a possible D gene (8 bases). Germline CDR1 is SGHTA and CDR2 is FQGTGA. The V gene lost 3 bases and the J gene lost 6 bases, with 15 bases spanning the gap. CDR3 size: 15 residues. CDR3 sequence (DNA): TGTGCCAGCAGCTTTGGGAGGGACAGGTTCAATGAGCAGTTCTTC. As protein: CASSFGRDRFNEQFF.

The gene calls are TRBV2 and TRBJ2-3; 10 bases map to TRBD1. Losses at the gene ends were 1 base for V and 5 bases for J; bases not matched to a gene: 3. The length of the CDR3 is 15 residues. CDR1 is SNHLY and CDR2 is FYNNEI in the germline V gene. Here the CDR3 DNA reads TGTGCCAGCAGTGAAGGACAGGGGGCTGTAGATACGCAGTATTTT. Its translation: CASSEGQGAVDTQYF.

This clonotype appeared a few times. DNA of the CDR3: TGCACCAGCAGCCAAGATCGGCGAACAGACCATCAGCCCCAGCATTTT. Translated, it gives CTSSQDRRTDHQPQHF. The chain couples TRBV1 to TRBJ1-5. TRBV1 is labeled a pseudogene. The CDR3 contains 16 residues.